Listed below are T cell receptor beta chains from one sample, sequenced in a study of chemoradiotherapy in HPV16-positive cancers. Some clones are missing from TCRdb's copy, which holds only in-frame ones; the method was immunoSEQ multiplex PCR. The sample consists of under 35,000 clones, 93% of them appearing once. The sample consisted of blood, taken from a patient who underwent chemoradiotherapy. Receptors originate from a human donor with HPV-associated anogenital cancer. Both conserved end residues are trimmed from each CDR3.

j_gene,v_gene,CDR3aa
TRBJ1-2,TRBV6-1,ASSEGGTAYGYT
TRBJ2-5,TRBV2,ASSGSGVLRETQY
TRBJ2-1,TRBV27,ASTFSRKYNEQF
TRBJ2-1,TRBV9,ASSTLSGGALNEQF
TRBJ1-2,TRBV4-1,ASSQKQGFYGYT
TRBJ1-5,TRBV6-6,ASRTTVGNQPQH
TRBJ2-5,TRBV11-2,ASSLGTRETQY
TRBJ1-4,TRBV25-1,ASSETGGESEKLF
TRBJ2-4,TRBV5-1,ASSPGAGIAKNIQY
TRBJ1-2,TRBV5-6,ASSLGGPGYGYT
TRBJ2-3,TRBV7-2,ASSPHWDSNPIGTQY
TRBJ1-1,TRBV9,ASSASGTGNTEAF
TRBJ2-1,TRBV7-2,ASSLGLDEQF
TRBJ1-5,TRBV9,ASSVRDSNQPQH
TRBJ1-2,TRBV6-6,ASSYSGGGYGYT
TRBJ2-7,TRBV9,ASSDNGLKPYEQY
TRBJ1-6,TRBV4-3,ASSQEGGQGRSPLH
TRBJ1-4,TRBV4-2,ASRHRRGLGEKLF
TRBJ2-7,TRBV6-4,ASSEKATGEQY
TRBJ2-3,TRBV11-3,ASSATTGGVADTQY
TRBJ2-7,TRBV5-5,ASSPSGGDSYEQY
TRBJ1-2,TRBV7-2,ASSLVSSSWAYT
TRBJ1-6,TRBV2,ASSEGVANSWDPLH
TRBJ1-4,TRBV6-1,ASSHRRETNEKLF
TRBJ2-7,TRBV4-2,ASSQDTGGYEQY
TRBJ2-3,TRBV6-4,ASTPRTSTDTQY
TRBJ2-5,TRBV5-1,ASSLVAHGETQY
TRBJ2-7,TRBV5-1,ASSLGILGTAGYEQY
TRBJ2-3,TRBV29-1,SVGGAGQGTDTQY
TRBJ2-3,TRBV27,ASSLGGMGDTQY
TRBJ2-3,TRBV6-5,ASSSPGGPGDTQY
TRBJ1-2,TRBV27,ASSTQDSALLTRGYT
TRBJ2-3,TRBV4-1,ASSQALAGTSTDTQY
TRBJ2-7,TRBV5-1,ASSLAANYEQY
TRBJ2-3,TRBV5-4,ASSLPSGKNTDTQY
TRBJ2-7,TRBV15,ATSRGTVPTYEQY
TRBJ2-7,TRBV6-4,ASSAPGTSYRYEQY
TRBJ2-1,TRBV9,ASSFQDRGRGEQF
TRBJ2-5,TRBV6-5,ASSSAEGWETQY
TRBJ1-4,TRBV11-2,ASSTVGDNEKLF
TRBJ1-5,TRBV9,ASSVSTGNNQPQH
TRBJ2-1,TRBV7-9,ASIQGSGNEQF
TRBJ1-5,TRBV19,ASSMTGDSNQPQH
TRBJ2-5,TRBV11-2,ASSLRAGETQY
TRBJ1-4,TRBV7-8,ASSANTATNEKLF
TRBJ2-2,TRBV7-2,ASKFRQGRTGELF
TRBJ2-7,TRBV2,ASRGQGAVRYEQY
TRBJ2-7,TRBV28,ASHDRHEQY
TRBJ2-1,TRBV28,ASRLGLAGRDEQF
TRBJ1-1,TRBV4-3,ASSQSWGSTTEAF